This is a list of T cell receptor beta chains from one sample in a study of shared clonotypes between healthy human individuals. Libraries were prepared by immunoSEQ multiplex PCR; TCRdb keeps only in-frame clonotypes and omits some of them. The repertoire includes roughly 2.6 million clones, approximately 94% of them detected once, and roughly 0.13% sits in the top ten. Sequencing used naive CD4+ T cells sorted from blood. The receptors come from a man aged 18-30 years in good health. CDR3s include the opening cysteine and the closing phenylalanine or tryptophan. D genes are given only for firm matches. Clone size is stated in some rows and not others, as once, few, many or a class when expanded.

d_gene: TRBD2; abundance: -; v_gene: TRBV30; j_gene: TRBJ2-5; CDR3aa: CAWSRGTSGRLETQYF; CDR3nt: TGTGCCTGGAGTCGGGGGACTAGCGGGAGACTGGAGACCCAGTACTTC
d_gene: -; abundance: once; v_gene: TRBV9; j_gene: TRBJ2-7; CDR3aa: CASSVEGGLATYEQYF; CDR3nt: TGTGCCAGCAGCGTAGAGGGGGGGCTAGCCACCTACGAGCAGTACTTC
d_gene: TRBD1; abundance: -; v_gene: TRBV10-3; j_gene: TRBJ2-7; CDR3aa: CAISETRTTGASYEQYF; CDR3nt: TGTGCCATCAGTGAGACCCGAACGACAGGGGCCTCCTACGAGCAGTACTTC
d_gene: -; abundance: -; v_gene: TRBV5-1; j_gene: TRBJ1-1; CDR3aa: CASSSRLGGDTEAFF; CDR3nt: TGCGCCAGCAGCTCCCGGCTAGGGGGGGACACTGAAGCTTTCTTT
d_gene: TRBD2; abundance: -; v_gene: TRBV7-2; j_gene: TRBJ2-1; CDR3aa: CASTPTSGSYNEQFF; CDR3nt: TGTGCCAGCACCCCGACTAGCGGTTCCTACAATGAGCAGTTCTTC
d_gene: -; abundance: -; v_gene: TRBV5-1; j_gene: TRBJ2-5; CDR3aa: CASRLAAGEETQYF; CDR3nt: TGCGCCAGCAGGCTAGCCGCTGGGGAAGAGACCCAGTACTTC
d_gene: -; abundance: -; v_gene: TRBV19; j_gene: TRBJ1-2; CDR3aa: CATTIEAGYGYTF; CDR3nt: TGTGCCACCACAATTGAAGCTGGCTATGGCTACACCTTC
d_gene: -; abundance: -; v_gene: TRBV5-6; j_gene: TRBJ1-6; CDR3aa: CASSLSVSGLNSPLHF; CDR3nt: TGTGCCAGCAGCTTGTCCGTGTCAGGGCTGAACTCACCCCTCCACTTT
d_gene: -; abundance: -; v_gene: TRBV9; j_gene: TRBJ1-1; CDR3aa: CASSASYRGSTEAFF; CDR3nt: TGTGCCAGCAGCGCATCCTATAGGGGGTCCACTGAAGCTTTCTTT
d_gene: -; abundance: -; v_gene: TRBV5-1; j_gene: TRBJ2-5; CDR3aa: CASSLAGRPETQYF; CDR3nt: TGCGCCAGCAGCTTGGCGGGCCGCCCAGAGACCCAGTACTTC
d_gene: -; abundance: -; v_gene: TRBV7-6; j_gene: TRBJ2-5; CDR3aa: CASSSHPLGETQYF; CDR3nt: TGTGCCAGCAGCTCCCATCCGTTAGGAGAGACCCAGTACTTC
d_gene: TRBD2; abundance: -; v_gene: TRBV5-1; j_gene: TRBJ2-3; CDR3aa: CASSLEGLAGTDTQYF; CDR3nt: TGCGCCAGCAGCTTAGAGGGACTAGCGGGCACAGATACGCAGTATTTT
d_gene: -; abundance: -; v_gene: TRBV6-1; j_gene: TRBJ1-2; CDR3aa: CASSGTTTFPYGYTF; CDR3nt: TGTGCCAGCAGTGGGACGACGACATTTCCCTATGGCTACACCTTC
d_gene: TRBD1; abundance: -; v_gene: TRBV2; j_gene: TRBJ1-1; CDR3aa: CASSEILAGGTEAFF; CDR3nt: TGTGCCAGCAGTGAAATTCTGGCAGGGGGGACTGAAGCTTTCTTT
d_gene: -; abundance: -; v_gene: TRBV11-2; j_gene: TRBJ2-5; CDR3aa: CASSPAGTQYF; CDR3nt: TGTGCCAGCAGCCCGGCCGGGACACAGTACTTC
d_gene: TRBD1; abundance: -; v_gene: TRBV18; j_gene: TRBJ2-6; CDR3aa: CASSPQGAAGANVLTF; CDR3nt: TGTGCCAGCTCACCACAGGGGGCGGCAGGGGCCAACGTCCTGACTTTC
d_gene: TRBD2; abundance: -; v_gene: TRBV7-9; j_gene: TRBJ2-3; CDR3aa: CASSPRLAGGTDTQYF; CDR3nt: TGTGCCAGCAGCCCCCGGCTAGCGGGGGGCACAGATACGCAGTATTTT
d_gene: -; abundance: -; v_gene: TRBV10-2; j_gene: TRBJ2-3; CDR3aa: CASGTLTDTQYF; CDR3nt: TGCGCCAGCGGGACACTTACAGATACGCAGTATTTT
d_gene: TRBD1; abundance: -; v_gene: TRBV2; j_gene: TRBJ2-7; CDR3aa: CASSQGAAYEQYF; CDR3nt: TGTGCCAGCAGCCAGGGGGCCGCCTACGAGCAGTACTTC
d_gene: TRBD1; abundance: -; v_gene: TRBV2; j_gene: TRBJ2-1; CDR3aa: CASSGQGYEQFF; CDR3nt: TGTGCCAGCAGTGGACAGGGCTATGAGCAGTTCTTC